This T cell receptor (beta chain) was retrieved from a study of blood T cell repertoires in COVID-19. Overall study context: From the United States, Italy and Spain came samples of acute and convalescent COVID-19. In each case, the material was cDNA or gDNA derived from T cells, B-cell-depleted T cells, or PBMCs.

Followed over time, Seattle patients had been enrolled while infection was active. This CDR3 is built from 15 residues. Germline V lookup: CDR1 SEHNR, CDR2 FQNEAQ (reference sequence). V lost 3 bases and J lost 6, with 15 bases in between. Original handling: Amplified reference gene primers provided the basis for estimating nucleated cell counts. Profiling relied on immunoSEQ multiplex PCR, and the TCRdb table lists in-frame clones only, not all of them. Clonal size and the V and J genes are those of that table, whereas D and trimming came from the DNA. The sample includes 200,000 to 250,000 clones, approximately 91% of them seen just once.

This sequence originates from a man aged 30-40 years with COVID-19, enrolled during active disease. Sequences were obtained from peripheral blood. The rearrangement uses TRBV7-9 and TRBJ1-5; possibly TRBD1 for D (6 bases). This chain's CDR3 is CASSFAGGAGQPQHF. The CDR3 DNA follows: TGTGCCAGCAGCTTCGCGGGGGGGGCGGGTCAGCCCCAGCATTTT.